This passage covers 9 T cell receptor beta chains from one sample sequenced in a study of tumor-infiltrating lymphocytes in localized non-small cell lung cancer. The table came from immunoSEQ multiplex PCR; TCRdb's copy has only in-frame clones and leaves some out. The sample shows some 10,000 clones, 60% of them seen only once. The sequencing sample was made of uninvolved lung tissue not adjacent to the tumor. The receptors come from a human donor with non-small cell lung cancer.

This clone was observed once. J is TRBJ1-2 and V is TRBV2, with 7 bases aligning to TRBD1. J lost 7 bases, V lost 5 bases, and 4 bases had no gene match. The CDR3 is 12 residues long. Germline V gene data show CDR1 as SNHLY and CDR2 as FYNNEI. CDR3 sequence reads: CASSKDRTGYTF. The CDR3 region has the DNA TGTGCCAGCAGTAAGGACAGGACTGGCTACACCTTC.

The rearrangement links TRBV25-1 to TRBJ1-1; 8 nucleotides match TRBD1. This CDR3 comprises 15 residues. The germline V gene has CDR1 MGHDK and CDR2 SYGVNS. V shed 2 bases and J 1 base; nucleotides not matched to a gene: 3. The CDR3 DNA sequence: TGTGCCAGCAGTGAAGGGACAGGACCGAACACTGAAGCTTTCTTT. Protein sequence: CASSEGTGPNTEAFF.

The rearrangement links TRBV15 to TRBJ1-5; 12 bases agree with TRBD1. CDR1 LNHNV and CDR2 YYDKDF come from the germline V gene (reference sequence). This CDR3 region has 18 residues. V gave up 0 bases and J gave up 1 base; unmatched junction bases: 4. The CDR3 spells CATSRDWGQGASNQPQHF. CDR3 in DNA: TGTGCCACCAGCAGAGATTGGGGACAGGGGGCGAGCAATCAGCCCCAGCATTTT.

The chain joins TRBV5-6 to TRBJ1-1, with 9 bases fitting TRBD1. V gave up 3 bases and J gave up 4 bases; unmatched junction bases: 1. The V gene's germline CDR1 is SGHDT and CDR2 YYEEEE. The CDR3 is made up of 13 amino acids. CDR3 in amino acids: CASSWDRATEAFF. Here the CDR3 DNA reads TGTGCCAGCAGCTGGGACAGGGCCACTGAAGCTTTCTTT.

The chain has TRBV10-3 and TRBJ1-1; possibly TRBD1 for D (5 bases). CDR3 length: 11 residues. CDR1 is ENHRY and CDR2 is SYGVKD in the germline V gene. The ends were cut back, 11 bases at V and 6 bases at J, with 13 bases in the middle. The CDR3 region is CAGGGRAEAFF. In DNA, the CDR3 is TGTGCCGGGGGGGGACGGGCTGAAGCTTTCTTT.

Details on this clone: This sample also contains other DNA sequences that code for the same CDR3. CDR3 bases: TGTGCCAGCAGCTTAAGACAGGGGACATACAATGAGCAGTTCTTC. Translation gives CASSLRQGTYNEQFF. J is TRBJ2-1 and V is TRBV7-3; 8 bases are a match to TRBD1. Germline V lookup: CDR1 SGHTA, CDR2 FQGTGA. The CDR3 covers 15 residues. The V segment lost 1 base and the J segment 4 bases; nucleotides outside the gene matches: 3.

This clone was counted only a few times. The genes are TRBV2 and TRBJ1-6; tentative D call: TRBD1 (6 bases). In germline, CDR1 is SNHLY, CDR2 FYNNEI. V was shortened by 2 bases and J by 2 bases, with 7 bases between the two germline ends. The length of the CDR3 is 15 residues. The CDR3 region is CASSETGTYNSPLHF. CDR3 in DNA: TGTGCCAGCAGTGAAACAGGGACCTATAATTCACCCCTCCACTTT.

By frequency in the sample, this clone is medium-sized. This sequence joins TRBV27 and TRBJ2-3; 9 bases fit TRBD2. The CDR3 runs to 15 residues. The V and J ends lost 3 bases and 6 bases, in that order; junction bases with no gene match: 7. CDR1 is MNHEY and CDR2 is SMNVEV in the germline V gene (reference sequence). The CDR3 sequence is CASSLSRGGRDTQYF. The CDR3 DNA reads TGTGCCAGCAGTTTGTCGCGGGGGGGCCGGGATACGCAGTATTTT.

By share, this clone counts as large (0.1 to 1%). This chain uses TRBV28 with TRBJ2-7, with D perhaps matching TRBD2 (5 bases). Trimming removed 6 bases from V and 3 bases from J, with 15 bases in between. Germline CDR1 MDHEN, CDR2 SYDVKM. This CDR3 region has 14 residues. Here the CDR3 DNA reads TGTGCCAGCAGCTTCCGGGGTCTGAACTACGAGCAGTACTTC. Translated: CASSFRGLNYEQYF.